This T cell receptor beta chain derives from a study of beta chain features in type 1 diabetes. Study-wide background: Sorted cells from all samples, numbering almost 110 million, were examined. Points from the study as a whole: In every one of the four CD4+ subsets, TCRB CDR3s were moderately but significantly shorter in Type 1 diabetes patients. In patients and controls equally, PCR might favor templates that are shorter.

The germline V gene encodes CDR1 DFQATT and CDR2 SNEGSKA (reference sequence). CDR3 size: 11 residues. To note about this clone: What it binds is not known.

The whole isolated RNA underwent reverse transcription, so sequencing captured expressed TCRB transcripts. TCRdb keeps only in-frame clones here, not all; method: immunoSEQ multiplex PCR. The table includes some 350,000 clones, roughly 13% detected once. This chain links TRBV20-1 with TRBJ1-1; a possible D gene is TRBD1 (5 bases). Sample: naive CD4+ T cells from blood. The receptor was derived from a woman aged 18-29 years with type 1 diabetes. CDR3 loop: CSVTDNTEAFF. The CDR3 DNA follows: TGCAGCGTGACAGATAACACTGAAGCTTTCTTT.